The present T cell receptor beta chain was sequenced within a study of control samples from healthy donors and cancer patients. The length of the CDR3 is 14 residues. In germline, CDR1 is SNHLY, CDR2 FYNNEI. The V gene lost 6 bases and the J gene lost 1 base, with 11 bases spanning the gap. Profiled with immunoSEQ multiplex PCR; TCRdb holds only in-frame clones, not every one. Reported are under 200,000 clones; the ten largest clones contain around 2%. The genes are TRBV2 and TRBJ2-3, with D possibly matching TRBD2 (6 bases). The sequenced sample consisted of blood. The sequence derives from a woman aged 25 to 39 in good health. As DNA, the CDR3 is TGTGCCAGCAGAAAAGGGACTCGCACAGATACGCAGTATTTT. Its protein product is CASRKGTRTDTQYF.